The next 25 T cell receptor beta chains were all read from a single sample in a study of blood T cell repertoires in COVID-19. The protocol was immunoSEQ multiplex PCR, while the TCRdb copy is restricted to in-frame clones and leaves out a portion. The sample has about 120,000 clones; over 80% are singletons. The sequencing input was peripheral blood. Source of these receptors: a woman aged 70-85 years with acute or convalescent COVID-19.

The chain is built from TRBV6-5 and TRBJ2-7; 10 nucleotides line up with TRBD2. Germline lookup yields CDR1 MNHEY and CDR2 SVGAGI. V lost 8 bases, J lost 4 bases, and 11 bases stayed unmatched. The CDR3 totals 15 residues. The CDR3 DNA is TGTGCCAGCGGTTTATCCGGGACTAGCGCGTACGAGCAGTACTTC. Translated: CASGLSGTSAYEQYF.

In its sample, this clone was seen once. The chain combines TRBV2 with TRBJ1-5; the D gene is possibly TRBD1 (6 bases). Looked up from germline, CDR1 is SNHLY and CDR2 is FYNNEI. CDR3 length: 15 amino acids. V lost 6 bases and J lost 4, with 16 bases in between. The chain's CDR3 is CASSADSQGNQPQHF. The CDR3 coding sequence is TGTGCCAGCAGCGCGGACAGCCAAGGGAATCAGCCCCAGCATTTT. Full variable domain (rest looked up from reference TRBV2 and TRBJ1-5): EPEVTQTPSHQVTQMGQEVILRCVPISNHLYFYWYRQILGQKVEFLVSFYNNEISEKSEIFDDQFSVERPDGSNFTLKIRSTKLEDSAMYFCASSADSQGNQPQHFGDGTRLSIL.

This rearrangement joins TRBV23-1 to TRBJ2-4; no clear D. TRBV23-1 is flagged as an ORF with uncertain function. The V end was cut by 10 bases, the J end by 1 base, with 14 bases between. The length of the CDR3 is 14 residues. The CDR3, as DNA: TGCGCCACCTCTAACTTGAGGGCCAAAAACATTCAGTACTTC. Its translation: CATSNLRAKNIQYF.

CDR3 loop: CASSNRDREAFF. The CDR3 region has the DNA TGTGCCAGCAGCAACAGGGACAGGGAAGCTTTCTTT. This chain links TRBV7-9 with TRBJ1-1; 8 bases line up with TRBD1. CDR3 length equals 12 residues. V shed 5 bases and J 8 bases; nucleotides not matched to a gene: 4. Germline CDR1 is SEHNR and CDR2 is FQNEAQ (reference sequence).

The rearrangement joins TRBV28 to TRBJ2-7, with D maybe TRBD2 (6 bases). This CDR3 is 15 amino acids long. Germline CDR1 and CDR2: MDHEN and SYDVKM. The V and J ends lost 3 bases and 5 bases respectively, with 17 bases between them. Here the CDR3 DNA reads TGTGCCAGCAGTTTCCACTCGGAGGGCCGAAACGAGCAGTACTTC. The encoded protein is CASSFHSEGRNEQYF.

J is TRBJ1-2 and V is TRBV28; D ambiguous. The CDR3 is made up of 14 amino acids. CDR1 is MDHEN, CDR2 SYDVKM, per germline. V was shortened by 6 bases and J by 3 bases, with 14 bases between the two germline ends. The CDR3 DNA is TGTGCCAGCAGCCCCCAACCCCCGGACTATGGCTACACCTTC. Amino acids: CASSPQPPDYGYTF.

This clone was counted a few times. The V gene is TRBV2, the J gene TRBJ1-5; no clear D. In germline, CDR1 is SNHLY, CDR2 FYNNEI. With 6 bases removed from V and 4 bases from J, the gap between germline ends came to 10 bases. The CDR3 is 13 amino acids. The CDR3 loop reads CASSGEVNQPQHF. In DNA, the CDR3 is TGTGCCAGCAGCGGGGAGGTAAATCAGCCCCAGCATTTT. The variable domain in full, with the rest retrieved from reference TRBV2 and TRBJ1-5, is EPEVTQTPSHQVTQMGQEVILRCVPISNHLYFYWYRQILGQKVEFLVSFYNNEISEKSEIFDDQFSVERPDGSNFTLKIRSTKLEDSAMYFCASSGEVNQPQHFGDGTRLSIL.

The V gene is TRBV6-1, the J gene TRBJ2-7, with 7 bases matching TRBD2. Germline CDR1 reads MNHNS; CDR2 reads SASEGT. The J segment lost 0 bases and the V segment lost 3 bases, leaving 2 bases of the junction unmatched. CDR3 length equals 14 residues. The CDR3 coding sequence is TGTGCCAGCAGTGAGGGGGGGAACTCCTACGAGCAGTACTTC. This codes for CASSEGGNSYEQYF.

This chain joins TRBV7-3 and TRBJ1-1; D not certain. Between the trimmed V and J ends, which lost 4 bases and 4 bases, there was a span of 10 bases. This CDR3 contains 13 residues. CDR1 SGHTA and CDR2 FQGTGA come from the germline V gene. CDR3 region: CASSSTLSTEAFF. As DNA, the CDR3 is TGTGCCAGCAGCTCAACCCTGAGCACTGAAGCTTTCTTT.

Here the CDR3 DNA reads TGTGCCAGCAGTGAATCTGGACTGATCTACGAGCAGTACTTC. Its protein is CASSESGLIYEQYF. This chain links TRBV6-1 with TRBJ2-7; maybe TRBD2 (5 bases). This CDR3 has 14 residues. Germline values: CDR1 MNHNS, CDR2 SASEGT. Trimming stripped 2 bases from V and 3 bases from J, with 11 bases between.

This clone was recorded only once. This CDR3 is CASSQGSGVMDTQYF. The CDR3 DNA reads as TGTGCCAGCAGCCAAGGTAGCGGGGTGATGGATACGCAGTATTTT. The chain uses TRBV3-1 (or the pseudogene TRBV3-2) and TRBJ2-3; 8 bases fit TRBD2. Germline lookup yields CDR1 LGHDT and CDR2 YNNKEL (reference sequence). CDR3 length: 15 amino acids. The V segment lost 1 base and the J segment 6 bases; nucleotides outside the gene matches: 6.

Written as DNA, the CDR3 is TGTGCCAGCATTCTTTCCCCGATAGCGGGGGATCCGAAAGAGACCCAGTACTTC. It translates to CASILSPIAGDPKETQYF. The chain combines TRBV27 with TRBJ2-5; 9 positions agree with TRBD2. The germline V gene has CDR1 MNHEY and CDR2 SMNVEV (reference sequence). The length of the CDR3 is 18 residues. The ends lost 7 bases at V and 3 bases at J; junction bases unmatched: 18.

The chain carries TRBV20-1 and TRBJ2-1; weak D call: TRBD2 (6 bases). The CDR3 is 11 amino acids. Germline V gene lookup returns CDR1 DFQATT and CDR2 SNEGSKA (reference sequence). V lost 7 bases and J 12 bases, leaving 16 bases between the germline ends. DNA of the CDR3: TGCAGTGTCGCGCCCGGAGGGAGGCAGTTCTTC. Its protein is CSVAPGGRQFF.

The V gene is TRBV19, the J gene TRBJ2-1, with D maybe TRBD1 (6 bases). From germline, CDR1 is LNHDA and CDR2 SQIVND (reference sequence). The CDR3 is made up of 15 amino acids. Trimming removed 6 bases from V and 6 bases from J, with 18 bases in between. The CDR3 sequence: CASSLPGVGINEQFF. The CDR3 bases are TGTGCCAGTAGCCTCCCAGGGGTTGGAATCAATGAGCAGTTCTTC.

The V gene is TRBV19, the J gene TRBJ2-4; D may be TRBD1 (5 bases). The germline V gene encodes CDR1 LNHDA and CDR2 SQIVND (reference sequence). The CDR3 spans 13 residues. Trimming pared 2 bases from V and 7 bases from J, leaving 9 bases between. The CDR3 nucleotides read TGTGCCAGTAGTATACAAGGGGCGAACATTCAGTACTTC. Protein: CASSIQGANIQYF.

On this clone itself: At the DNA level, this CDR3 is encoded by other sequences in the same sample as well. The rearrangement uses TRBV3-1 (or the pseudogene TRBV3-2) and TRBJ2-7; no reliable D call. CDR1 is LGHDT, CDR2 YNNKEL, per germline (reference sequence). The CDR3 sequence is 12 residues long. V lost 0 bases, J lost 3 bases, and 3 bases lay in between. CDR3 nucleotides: TGTGCCAGCAGCCAAGATAGCTACGAGCAGTACTTC. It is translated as CASSQDSYEQYF.

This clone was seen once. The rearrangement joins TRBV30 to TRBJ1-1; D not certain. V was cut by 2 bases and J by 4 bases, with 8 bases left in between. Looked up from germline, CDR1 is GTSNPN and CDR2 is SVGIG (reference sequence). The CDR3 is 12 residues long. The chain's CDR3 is CAWSRQATEAFF. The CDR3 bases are TGTGCCTGGAGTAGGCAGGCCACTGAAGCTTTCTTT.

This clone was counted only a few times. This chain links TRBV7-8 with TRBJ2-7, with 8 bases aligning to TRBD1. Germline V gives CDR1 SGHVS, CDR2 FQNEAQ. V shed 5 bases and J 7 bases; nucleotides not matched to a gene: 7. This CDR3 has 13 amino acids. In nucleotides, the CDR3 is TGTGCCAGCAGCCTTGACAGGGGCGGGGAGCAGTACTTC. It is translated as CASSLDRGGEQYF.

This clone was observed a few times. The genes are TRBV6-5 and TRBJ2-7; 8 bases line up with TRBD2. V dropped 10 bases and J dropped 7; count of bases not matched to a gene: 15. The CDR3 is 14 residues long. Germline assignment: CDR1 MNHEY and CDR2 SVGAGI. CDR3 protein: CATQGTRINREQYF. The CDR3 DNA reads TGTGCCACCCAGGGGACTAGGATTAATCGGGAGCAGTACTTC.

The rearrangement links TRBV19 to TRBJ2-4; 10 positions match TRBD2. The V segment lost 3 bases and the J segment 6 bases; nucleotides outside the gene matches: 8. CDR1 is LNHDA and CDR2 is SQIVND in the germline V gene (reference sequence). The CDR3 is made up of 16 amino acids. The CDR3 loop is CASSIWASGRGNIQYF. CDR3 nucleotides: TGTGCCAGTAGTATTTGGGCTAGCGGGAGAGGAAACATTCAGTACTTC.

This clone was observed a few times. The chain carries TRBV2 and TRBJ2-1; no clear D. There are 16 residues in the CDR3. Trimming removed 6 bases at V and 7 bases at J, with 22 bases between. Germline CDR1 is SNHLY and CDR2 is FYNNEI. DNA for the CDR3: TGTGCCAGCAGCCTTCACATCTCCCAACTGGAGAATGAGCAGTTCTTC. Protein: CASSLHISQLENEQFF.

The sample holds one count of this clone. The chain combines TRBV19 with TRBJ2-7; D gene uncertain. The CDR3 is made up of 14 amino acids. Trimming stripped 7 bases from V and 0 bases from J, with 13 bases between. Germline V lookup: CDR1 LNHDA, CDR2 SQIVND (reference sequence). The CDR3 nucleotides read TGTGCCAGTAAAAAATCCCGCGGCTCCTACGAGCAGTACTTC. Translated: CASKKSRGSYEQYF.

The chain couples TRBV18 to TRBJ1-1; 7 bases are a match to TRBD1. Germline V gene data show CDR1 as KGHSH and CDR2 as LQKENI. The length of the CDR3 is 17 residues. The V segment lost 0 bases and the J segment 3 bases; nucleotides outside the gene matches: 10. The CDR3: CASSPPSRDRVYTEAFF. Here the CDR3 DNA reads TGTGCCAGCTCACCACCGAGTCGCGACAGGGTCTACACTGAAGCTTTCTTT. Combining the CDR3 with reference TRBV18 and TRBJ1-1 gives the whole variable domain NAGVMQNPRHLVRRRGQEARLRCSPMKGHSHVYWYRQLPEEGLKFMVYLQKENIIDESGMPKERFSAEFPKEGPSILRIQQVVRGDSAAYFCASSPPSRDRVYTEAFFGQGTRLTVV.

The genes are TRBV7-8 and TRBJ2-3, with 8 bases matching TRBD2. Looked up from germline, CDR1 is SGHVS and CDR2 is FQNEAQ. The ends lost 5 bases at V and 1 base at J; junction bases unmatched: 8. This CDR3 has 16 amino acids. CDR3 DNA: TGTGCCAGCAGCGCCCGGATTAGCGGGGGCACAGATACGCAGTATTTT. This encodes CASSARISGGTDTQYF.

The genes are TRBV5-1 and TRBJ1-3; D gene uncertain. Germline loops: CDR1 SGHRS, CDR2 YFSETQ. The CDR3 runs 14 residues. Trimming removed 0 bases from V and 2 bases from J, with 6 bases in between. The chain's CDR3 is CASSLDAAGNTIYF. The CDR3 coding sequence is TGCGCCAGCAGCTTGGATGCAGCTGGAAACACCATATATTTT.